This is a list of T cell receptor beta chains from one sample in a study of T cell repertoires in cytomegalovirus infection. Their recognized antigens are unknown. Each CDR3 protein gets one entry after TCRdb re-called the reads with MiXCR. The sample consists of approximately 70,000 distinct CDR3 sequences, 20% of them appearing once. The sequences come from CD8+ T cells from cultured PBMCs, collected from culture after CMV antigen stimulation. All receptors derive from a human donor in good health (CMV status not recorded). Some clones in this sample may be carry-over from other donors' samples. CDR3s include the opening cysteine and the closing phenylalanine or tryptophan. D genes are given only for firm matches. The size field is filled for only some rows; it gives once, few, many or a size class.

>TRBJ1-1|TRBV2|-|-
CASSDGPRPTEAFF
TGTGCCAGCAGTGATGGACCTAGGCCCACTGAAGCTTTCTTT
>TRBJ2-5|TRBV7-9|TRBD2|few
CASSATSGGTGETQYF
TGTGCCAGCAGCGCAACTAGCGGGGGGACCGGTGAGACCCAGTACTTC
>TRBJ1-1|TRBV12-3/TRBV12-4|-|-
CASRWTEAFF
TGTGCCAGCCGGTGGACTGAAGCTTTCTTT
>TRBJ2-2|TRBV4-1|-|-
CASSPYGEENTGELFF
TGCGCCAGCAGCCCCTACGGGGAAGAGAACACCGGGGAGCTGTTTTTT
>TRBJ2-5|TRBV7-9|TRBD1|few
CASSAPSRGQETQYF
TGTGCCAGCAGCGCCCCATCCAGGGGGCAAGAGACCCAGTACTTC
>TRBJ2-5|TRBV2|TRBD1|-
CASTGGETQYF
TGTGCCAGCACAGGGGGAGAGACCCAGTACTTC
>TRBJ2-7|TRBV6-8|-|few
CASSQIQGDPTYEQYF
TGTGCCAGCAGTCAGATACAGGGAGATCCCACCTACGAGCAGTACTTC
>TRBJ2-7|TRBV10-3|-|-
CAISDGRSGYEQYF
TGTGCCATCAGTGATGGACGATCTGGGTACGAGCAGTACTTC
>TRBJ2-3|TRBV25-1|TRBD2|few
CASSDRSGGHTDTQYF
TGTGCCAGCAGTGATCGTAGCGGGGGCCACACAGATACGCAGTATTTT
>TRBJ2-2|TRBV10-3|TRBD1|-
CAISPEPGQGIFTNTGELFF
TGTGCCATCAGCCCGGAACCGGGACAGGGGATTTTCACGAACACCGGGGAGCTGTTTTTT
>TRBJ2-7|TRBV4-3|-|-
CASSLNRVKNGDEQYF
TGCGCCAGCAGCCTGAACAGGGTTAAAAATGGGGACGAGCAGTACTTC
>TRBJ1-6|TRBV12-3/TRBV12-4|-|few
CASSGQIYNSPLHF
TGTGCCAGCAGCGGACAGATCTATAATTCACCCCTCCACTTT
>TRBJ2-3|TRBV7-9|TRBD1|-
CASRSNTGTGDTDTQYF
TGTGCCAGCAGATCGAATACCGGGACAGGGGACACAGATACGCAGTATTTT
>TRBJ1-6|TRBV11-2|TRBD1|few
CASSLTGENSPLHF
TGTGCCAGCAGCTTAACAGGGGAGAATTCACCCCTCCACTTT
>TRBJ2-5|TRBV9|-|once
CASGEDSQYF
TGTGCCAGCGGAGAGGACTCCCAGTACTTC
>TRBJ2-7|TRBV12-3/TRBV12-4|-|-
CASSPSGAPSYEQYF
TGTGCCAGCAGTCCTTCAGGGGCCCCCTCCTACGAGCAGTACTTC
>TRBJ2-3|TRBV7-2|TRBD1|-
CASSLNRGLGDTQYF
TGTGCCAGCAGCTTGAACAGGGGGCTAGGAGATACGCAGTATTTT
>TRBJ1-5|TRBV6-6|TRBD1|few
CASSEDRGINQPQHF
TGTGCCAGCAGTGAGGACAGGGGGATCAATCAGCCCCAGCATTTT
>TRBJ1-1|TRBV7-2|-|few
CASSSLLRGGRAFF
TGTGCCAGCAGCTCCCTCTTGCGGGGAGGGCGCGCTTTCTTT
>TRBJ1-6|TRBV6-6|TRBD1|-
CASGVQGGGNSPLHF
TGTGCCAGCGGAGTTCAGGGGGGAGGTAATTCACCCCTCCACTTT
>TRBJ1-1|TRBV7-6|-|few
CASSLAAGGTEAFF
TGTGCCAGCAGCTTAGCGGCAGGAGGGACTGAAGCTTTCTTT
>TRBJ1-2|TRBV28|-|few
CASNPTGYTDGYTF
TGTGCCAGCAATCCGACAGGTTATACCGACGGCTACACCTTC
>TRBJ2-7|TRBV7-2|-|-
CASTPENKGSYEQYF
TGTGCCAGTACCCCCGAGAATAAGGGATCCTACGAGCAGTACTTC
>TRBJ2-7|TRBV7-3|-|-
CASRQLRDEQYF
TGTGCCAGCAGGCAACTGAGGGACGAGCAGTACTTC